The clone carrying this T cell receptor (beta chain) was counted between two and nine times. This sample was included in a study of blood T cell repertoires in COVID-19. The method was immunoSEQ multiplex PCR; TCRdb's version includes in-frame clones alone and lacks a portion of them. The repertoire includes fewer than 150,000 clones, more than 75% of them detected once, and more than 3.5% sits in the top ten. This clonotype originated in a woman aged 35 to 49 with acute or convalescent COVID-19. Sequencing was performed on peripheral blood.

The CDR3 sequence is CASSSGSIDTEAFF. CDR3 coding DNA: TGTGCCAGCAGCTCGGGTAGCATCGACACTGAAGCTTTCTTT. The V call is TRBV5-5, the J call TRBJ1-1, with D unresolved. V was trimmed by 3 bases and J by 3 bases, leaving 12 bases between them. CDR1 and CDR2 from the germline V gene are SGHKS and YYEKEE (reference sequence). The CDR3 covers 14 residues.